One and the same sample provided the 14 T cell receptor beta chains below, sequenced in a study of cytomegalovirus exposure and HLA in healthy donors. 60 Vbeta and 13 Jbeta primers were used in PCR. Clones were sequenced by immunoSEQ multiplex PCR, and TCRdb holds only the in-frame ones, with some missing. The sample lists tens of thousands of clones, roughly 80% occurring once. Sequenced sample: PBMCs. These receptor sequences come from a man aged 35 to 55 in good health and CMV-seronegative.

The J gene is TRBJ2-2, the V gene TRBV10-3, with a weak D call TRBD2 (6 bases). In germline, CDR1 is ENHRY, CDR2 SYGVKD. The CDR3 spans 15 residues. Between the trimmed V and J ends, which lost 3 bases and 0 bases, there was a span of 8 bases. CDR3 amino acids: CAISESGANTGELFF. The CDR3 DNA is TGTGCCATCAGTGAATCGGGAGCGAACACCGGGGAGCTGTTTTTT.

V usage is TRBV5-4 and J usage is TRBJ1-2, with 7 bases identical to TRBD1. The germline V gene encodes CDR1 SGHNT and CDR2 YYREEE (reference sequence). J gave up 2 bases and V 5 bases, and 3 bases lay outside the gene matches. The CDR3 spans 13 residues. This CDR3 reads CASRMTGNYGYTF. CDR3 DNA: TGTGCCAGCAGGATGACAGGGAACTATGGCTACACCTTC. The full variable domain, its missing parts supplied by reference TRBV5-4 and TRBJ1-2, is ETGVTQSPTHLIKTRGQQVTLRCSSQSGHNTVSWYQQALGQGPQFIFQYYREEENGRGNFPPRFSGLQFPNYSSELNVNALELDDSALYLCASRMTGNYGYTFGSGTRLTVV.

The chain has TRBV9 and TRBJ2-7; maybe TRBD2 (5 bases). V was trimmed by 0 bases and J by 3 bases, leaving 10 bases between them. This CDR3 comprises 14 residues. Germline assignment: CDR1 SGDLS and CDR2 YYNGEE. For the CDR3, the DNA is TGTGCCAGCAGCGTAGCTGAGGGTAACTACGAGCAGTACTTC. Translated, it gives CASSVAEGNYEQYF.

A single count supports this clone. The chain joins TRBV9 to TRBJ2-1; 8 nucleotides agree with TRBD2. V trimming: 0 bases; J trimming: 3 bases; junction bases outside the gene matches: 5. The CDR3 totals 16 residues. Germline V gene lookup returns CDR1 SGDLS and CDR2 YYNGEE. CDR3: CASSVGPSGLYNEQFF. DNA for the CDR3: TGTGCCAGCAGCGTAGGCCCTAGCGGGCTCTACAATGAGCAGTTCTTC.

The chain links TRBV5-1 to TRBJ2-4, with TRBD2 matching 7 bases. CDR1 and CDR2 (germline): SGHRS, YFSETQ. J was trimmed by 8 bases and V by 1 base; bases with no gene match: 0. This CDR3 spans 12 amino acids. CDR3 sequence reads: CASSLRGDIQYF. Here the CDR3 DNA reads TGCGCCAGCAGCTTGCGGGGGGACATTCAGTACTTC.

CDR3 in amino acids: CASSLGLAGRDEQFF. Written as DNA, the CDR3 is TGCGCCAGCAGCTTGGGACTAGCGGGTAGAGATGAGCAGTTCTTC. The rearrangement uses TRBV5-1 and TRBJ2-1; 10 positions agree with TRBD2. Germline CDR1 is SGHRS and CDR2 is YFSETQ. The V segment lost 0 bases and the J segment 8 bases; nucleotides outside the gene matches: 5. The length of the CDR3 is 15 residues.

The chain carries TRBV5-4 and TRBJ2-7; the match to TRBD2 covers 8 bases. The CDR3 loop spans 14 amino acids. Germline V lookup: CDR1 SGHNT, CDR2 YYREEE (reference sequence). V shed 4 bases and J 2 bases; nucleotides not matched to a gene: 5. The chain's CDR3 is CASSTLAATYEQYF. The CDR3 nucleotides read TGTGCCAGCAGCACACTAGCGGCAACCTACGAGCAGTACTTC.

CDR3 DNA sequence: TGTGCCAGCAGCCAAGTATGGGGAAGGGGCTACTACGAGCAGTACTTC. The encoded protein is CASSQVWGRGYYEQYF. The V gene is TRBV4-2, the J gene TRBJ2-7; a weak D match, TRBD1 (5 bases). Trimming cost V 1 base and J 3 bases, with 16 bases left between them. Germline V CDR1 and CDR2: LGHNA, YNFKEQ. The CDR3 contains 16 residues.

Worth noting for this clone: The junction does not match germline at one end; this may be a read error. The chain has TRBV7-7 and TRBJ1-4; 7 positions match TRBD1. The CDR3 runs 13 residues. Looked up from germline, CDR1 is SSHAT and CDR2 is FNYEAQ (reference sequence). The CDR3 loop reads CASSLEEGAKLFF. The CDR3 nucleotides are TGTGCTAGCAGCTTAGAGGAGGGGGCGAAACTGTTTTTT.

V is TRBV11-2 and J is TRBJ2-7, with D possibly matching TRBD1 (5 bases). Trimming pared 3 bases from V and 9 bases from J, leaving 12 bases between. Germline V lookup: CDR1 SGHAT, CDR2 FQNNGV. The CDR3 is 12 amino acids. CDR3 DNA sequence: TGTGCCAGCAGCTTGTCCCAGGGTGGGCAGTACTTC. Its protein is CASSLSQGGQYF.

This clone showed up just a few times. CDR3 loop: CASSLAPGQGTGELFF. The CDR3 DNA reads as TGCGCCAGCAGCCTCGCTCCGGGACAGGGGACCGGGGAGCTGTTTTTT. This chain connects TRBV5-1 to TRBJ2-2; 10 bases match TRBD1. The CDR3 length is 16 residues. Trimming at V came to 4 bases and at J to 5 bases, leaving 8 bases not matched to a gene. Germline values: CDR1 SGHRS, CDR2 YFSETQ.

The chain links TRBV5-1 to TRBJ1-3; D gene uncertain. Germline V gene lookup returns CDR1 SGHRS and CDR2 YFSETQ. Trimming removed 5 bases at V and 0 bases at J, with 9 bases between. This CDR3 has 14 amino acids. The CDR3 region has the DNA TGCGCCAGCAGTGTCGGAGACTCTGGAAACACCATATATTTT. Residues: CASSVGDSGNTIYF.

The V gene is TRBV19, the J gene TRBJ1-1; D unclear. V was shortened by 3 bases and J by 0 bases, with 8 bases between the two germline ends. Germline V CDR1 and CDR2: LNHDA, SQIVND (reference sequence). The CDR3 has 14 residues. The CDR3 nucleotides read TGTGCCAGTAGTATCCAGATAATGAACACTGAAGCTTTCTTT. It specifies CASSIQIMNTEAFF.

This clone was detected a few times. This chain uses TRBV6-6 with TRBJ2-7; weak D call: TRBD1 (6 bases). CDR3 length equals 14 residues. Deletions cut 4 bases from V and 2 bases from J, with 12 bases between. The V gene's germline CDR1 is MNHNY and CDR2 SVGAGI (reference sequence). In DNA, the CDR3 is TGTGCCAGCAGTTTCGGACAGACAGCCTACGAGCAGTACTTC. It is translated as CASSFGQTAYEQYF.